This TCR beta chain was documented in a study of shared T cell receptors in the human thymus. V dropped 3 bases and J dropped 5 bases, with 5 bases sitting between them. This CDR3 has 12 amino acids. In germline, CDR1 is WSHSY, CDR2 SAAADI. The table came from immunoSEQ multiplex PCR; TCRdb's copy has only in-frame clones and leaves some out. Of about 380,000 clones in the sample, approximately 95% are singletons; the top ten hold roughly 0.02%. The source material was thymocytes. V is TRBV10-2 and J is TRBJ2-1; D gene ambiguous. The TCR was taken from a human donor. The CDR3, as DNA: TGCGCCAGCAGTGAAGACCACAATGAGCAGTTCTTC. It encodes CASSEDHNEQFF.